The source of this T cell receptor (beta chain) is a study of CD8 T cells in ankylosing spondylitis. General study findings and limits: A TCR beta motif of eight highly homologous variants appeared characteristic of ankylosing spondylitis blood. Clones linked to disease, bearing a CD8+ phenotype, were relatively rare in peripheral blood.

TCRdb redid the calling of the 5' RACE reads with MiXCR, one entry per CDR3 protein. The profile shows approximately 440,000 distinct CDR3 sequences, approximately 17% of them singletons. Remarks on this clonotype: Its antigen is unidentified.

The germline V and J ends were trimmed by 4 bases and 2 bases, with 8 bases remaining between them. Germline lookup yields CDR1 MGHDK and CDR2 SYGVNS. The CDR3 loop spans 14 amino acids. The genes are TRBV25-1 and TRBJ2-2, with a weak D call TRBD2 (5 bases). Sequencing used blood, either unsorted or a sorted T cell fraction (not recorded which). This sequence originates from a male donor with ankylosing spondylitis. CDR3 sequence reads: CASSARLNTGELFF. The DNA of the CDR3 is TGTGCCAGCAGTGCACGACTAAACACCGGGGAGCTGTTTTTT. Looking up the rest from reference TRBV25-1 and TRBJ2-2 gives the full variable domain: EADIYQTPRYLVIGTGKKITLECSQTMGHDKMYWYQQDPGMELHLIHYSYGVNSTEKGDLSSESTVSRIRTEHFPLTLESARPSHTSQYLCASSARLNTGELFFGEGSRLTVL.